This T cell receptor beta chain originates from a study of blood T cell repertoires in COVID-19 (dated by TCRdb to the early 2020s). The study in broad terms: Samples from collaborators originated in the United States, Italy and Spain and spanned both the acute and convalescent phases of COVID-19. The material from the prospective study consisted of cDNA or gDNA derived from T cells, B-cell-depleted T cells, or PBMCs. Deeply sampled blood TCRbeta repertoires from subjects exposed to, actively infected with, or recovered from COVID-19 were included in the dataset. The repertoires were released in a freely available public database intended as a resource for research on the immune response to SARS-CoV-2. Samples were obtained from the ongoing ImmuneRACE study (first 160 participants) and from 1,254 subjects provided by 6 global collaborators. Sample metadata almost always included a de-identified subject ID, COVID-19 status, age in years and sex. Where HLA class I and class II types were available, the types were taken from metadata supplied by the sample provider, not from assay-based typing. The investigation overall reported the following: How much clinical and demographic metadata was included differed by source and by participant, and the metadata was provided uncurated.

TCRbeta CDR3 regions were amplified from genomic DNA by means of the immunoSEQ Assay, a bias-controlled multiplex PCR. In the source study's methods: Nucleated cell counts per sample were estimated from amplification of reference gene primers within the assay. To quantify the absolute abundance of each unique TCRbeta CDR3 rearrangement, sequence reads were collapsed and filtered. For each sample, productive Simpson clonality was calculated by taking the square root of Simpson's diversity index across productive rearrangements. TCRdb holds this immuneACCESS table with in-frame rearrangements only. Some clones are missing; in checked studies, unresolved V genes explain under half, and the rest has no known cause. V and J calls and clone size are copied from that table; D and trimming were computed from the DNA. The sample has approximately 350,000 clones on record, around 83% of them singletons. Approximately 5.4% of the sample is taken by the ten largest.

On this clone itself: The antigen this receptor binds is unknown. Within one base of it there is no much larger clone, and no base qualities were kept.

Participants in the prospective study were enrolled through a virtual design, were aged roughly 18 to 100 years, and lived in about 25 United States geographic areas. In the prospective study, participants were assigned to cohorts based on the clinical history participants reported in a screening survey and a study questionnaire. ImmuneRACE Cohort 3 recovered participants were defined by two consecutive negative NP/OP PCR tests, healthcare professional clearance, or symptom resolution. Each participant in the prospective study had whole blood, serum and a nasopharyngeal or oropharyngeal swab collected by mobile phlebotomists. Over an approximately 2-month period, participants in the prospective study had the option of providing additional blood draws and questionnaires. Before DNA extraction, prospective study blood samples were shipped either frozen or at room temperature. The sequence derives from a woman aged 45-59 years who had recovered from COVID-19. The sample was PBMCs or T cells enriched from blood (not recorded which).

The CDR3 corresponds to CASSSYHRNRGNRYTF. In nucleotide form, the sequence is TGTGCCAGCAGCTCATATCACAGAAACAGGGGAAATCGCTACACCTTC. The sequence links TRBV7-2 to TRBJ1-2; 7 central nucleotides agree with TRBD1. Compared with germline, V lacks 4 bases and J lacks 9 bases; bases without a gene match: 17. CDR1 and CDR2 are read off the germline V gene as SGHTA and FQGNSA. The CDR3 covers 16 residues, taking in both the cysteine and the phenylalanine. Only the CDR3 DNA stays, 48 bases, in frame from base 1.